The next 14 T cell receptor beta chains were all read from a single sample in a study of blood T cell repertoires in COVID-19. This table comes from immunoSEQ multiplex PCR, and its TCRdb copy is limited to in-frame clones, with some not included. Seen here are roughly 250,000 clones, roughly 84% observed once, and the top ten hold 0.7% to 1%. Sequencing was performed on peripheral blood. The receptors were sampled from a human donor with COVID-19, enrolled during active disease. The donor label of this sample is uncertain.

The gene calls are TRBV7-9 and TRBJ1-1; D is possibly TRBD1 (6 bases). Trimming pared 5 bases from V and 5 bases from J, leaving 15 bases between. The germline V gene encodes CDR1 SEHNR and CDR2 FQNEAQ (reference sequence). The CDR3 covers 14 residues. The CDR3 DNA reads TGTGCCAGCAGCCCGAGGGGGTTTAGAACTGAAGCTTTCTTT. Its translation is CASSPRGFRTEAFF.

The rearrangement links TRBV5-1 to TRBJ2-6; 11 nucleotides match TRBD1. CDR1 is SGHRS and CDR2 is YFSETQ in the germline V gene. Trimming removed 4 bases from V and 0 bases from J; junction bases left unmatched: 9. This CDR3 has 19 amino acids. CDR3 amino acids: CASSRGQGVRISGANVLTF. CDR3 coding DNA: TGCGCCAGCAGCCGGGGACAGGGGGTTCGAATCTCTGGGGCCAACGTCCTGACTTTC.

The CDR3 here is CAIRGDRGSGELFF. The CDR3 DNA reads TGTGCCATCAGGGGGGACAGAGGGTCCGGGGAGCTGTTTTTT. The rearrangement joins TRBV10-3 to TRBJ2-2; 7 nucleotides match TRBD1. Germline V gene lookup returns CDR1 ENHRY and CDR2 SYGVKD. The ends lost 6 bases at V and 6 bases at J; junction bases unmatched: 7. The CDR3 sequence is 14 residues long.

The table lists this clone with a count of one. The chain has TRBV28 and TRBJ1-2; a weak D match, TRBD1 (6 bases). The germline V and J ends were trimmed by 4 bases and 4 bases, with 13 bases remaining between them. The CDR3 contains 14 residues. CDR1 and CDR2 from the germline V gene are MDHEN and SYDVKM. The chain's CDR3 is CASSSPQGLYGYTF. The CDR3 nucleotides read TGTGCCAGCAGTTCACCACAGGGTCTCTATGGCTACACCTTC.

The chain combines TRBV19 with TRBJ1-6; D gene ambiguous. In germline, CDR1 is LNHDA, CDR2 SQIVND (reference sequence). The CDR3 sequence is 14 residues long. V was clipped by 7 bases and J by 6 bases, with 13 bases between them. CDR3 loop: CASTGSQLNSPLHF. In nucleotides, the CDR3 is TGTGCCAGTACGGGAAGCCAGCTTAATTCACCCCTCCACTTT.

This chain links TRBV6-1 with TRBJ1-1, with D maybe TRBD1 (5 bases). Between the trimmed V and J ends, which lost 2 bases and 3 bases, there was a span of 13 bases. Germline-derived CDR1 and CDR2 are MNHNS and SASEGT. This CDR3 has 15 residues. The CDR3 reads CASSETDSRHTEAFF. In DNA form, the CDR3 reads TGTGCCAGCAGTGAAACCGACAGTAGGCACACTGAAGCTTTCTTT.

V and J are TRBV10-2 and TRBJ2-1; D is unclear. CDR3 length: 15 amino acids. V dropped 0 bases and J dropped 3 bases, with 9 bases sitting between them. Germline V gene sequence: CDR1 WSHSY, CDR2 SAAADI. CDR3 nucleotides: TGCGCCAGCAGTGAGTCGATTTACAACTACAATGAGCAGTTCTTC. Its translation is CASSESIYNYNEQFF.

The CDR3 coding sequence is TGTGCCAGCAGTTTCGACCGGGTTAATGAAAAACTGTTTTTT. Translation: CASSFDRVNEKLFF. The rearrangement joins TRBV27 to TRBJ1-4; D is uncertain. Germline V gene sequence: CDR1 MNHEY, CDR2 SMNVEV (reference sequence). CDR3 size: 14 residues. V lost 3 bases and J lost 4, with 9 bases in between.

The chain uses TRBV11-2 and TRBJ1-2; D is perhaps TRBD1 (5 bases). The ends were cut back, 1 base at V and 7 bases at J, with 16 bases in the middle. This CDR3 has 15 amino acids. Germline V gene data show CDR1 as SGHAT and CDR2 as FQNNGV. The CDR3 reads CASSLAGGAEGGYTF. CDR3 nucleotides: TGTGCCAGCAGCTTAGCCGGCGGGGCTGAAGGTGGCTACACCTTC.

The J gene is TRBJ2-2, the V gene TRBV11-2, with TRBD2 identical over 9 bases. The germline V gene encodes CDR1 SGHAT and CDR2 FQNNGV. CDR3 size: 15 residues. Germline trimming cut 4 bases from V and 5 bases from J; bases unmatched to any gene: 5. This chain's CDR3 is CASSWGLAITGELFF. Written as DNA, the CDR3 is TGTGCCAGCAGCTGGGGACTAGCCATTACCGGGGAGCTGTTTTTT.

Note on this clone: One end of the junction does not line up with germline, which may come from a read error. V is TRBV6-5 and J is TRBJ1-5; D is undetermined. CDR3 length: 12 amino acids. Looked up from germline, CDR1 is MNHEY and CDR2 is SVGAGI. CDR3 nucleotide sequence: TGTGTCAGCTGGGAGCAATATCAGCCCCAGCATTTT. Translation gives CVSWEQYQPQHF.

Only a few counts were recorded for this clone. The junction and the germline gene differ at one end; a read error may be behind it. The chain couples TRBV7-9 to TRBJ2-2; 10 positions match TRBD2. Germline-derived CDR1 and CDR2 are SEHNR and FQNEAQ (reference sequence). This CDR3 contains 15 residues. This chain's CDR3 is CASSLAGGGTGELFF. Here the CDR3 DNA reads TGTGCCAGCAGTTTAGCGGGAGGTGGGACCGGGGAGCTGTTTTTT.

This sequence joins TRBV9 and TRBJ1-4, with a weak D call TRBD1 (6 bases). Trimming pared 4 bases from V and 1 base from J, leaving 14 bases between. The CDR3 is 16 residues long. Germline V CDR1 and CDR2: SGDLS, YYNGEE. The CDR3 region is CASSPRRGGTNEKLFF. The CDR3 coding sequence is TGTGCCAGCAGCCCCCGCAGGGGCGGAACTAATGAAAAACTGTTTTTT.

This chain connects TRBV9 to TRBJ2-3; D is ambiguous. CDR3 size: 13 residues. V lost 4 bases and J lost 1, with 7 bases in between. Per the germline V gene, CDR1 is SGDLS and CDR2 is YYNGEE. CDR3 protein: CASSKRGTDTQYF. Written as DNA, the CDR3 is TGTGCCAGCAGCAAGAGAGGCACAGATACGCAGTATTTT.